Shown below are 8 T cell receptor beta chains from a single sample sequenced in a study of T-cell reconstitution after alpha-beta-depleted transplantation in children. Unique molecular identifiers were incorporated during preparation of the TCRbeta library. TCRdb reanalysed the PCR reads using MiXCR and keeps one entry per CDR3 protein. There are 200,000 to 250,000 distinct CDR3 sequences in the sample; 11% occur only once, and roughly 30% lies in the top ten. Sequenced material: PBMCs, taken before TCRalphabeta/CD19-depleted stem cell transplant. The receptors were sampled from a child younger than two with acute myeloid leukemia, due to receive a stem cell transplant.

This clonotype has ten or more counts. The chain uses TRBV5-1 and TRBJ1-2; D gene ambiguous. This CDR3 is built from 13 residues. Germline CDR1 and CDR2: SGHRS and YFSETQ. Trimming removed 6 bases from V and 0 bases from J, with 9 bases in between. The CDR3 loop is CASKTEANYGYTF. CDR3 nucleotide sequence: TGCGCCAGCAAAACCGAAGCTAACTATGGCTACACCTTC. The full variable domain, rest sourced from reference TRBV5-1 and TRBJ1-2, is KAGVTQTPRYLIKTRGQQVTLSCSPISGHRSVSWYQQTPGQGLQFLFEYFSETQRNKGNFPGRFSGRQFSNSRSEMNVSTLELGDSALYLCASKTEANYGYTFGSGTRLTVV.

This clonotype was counted at least ten times. The rearrangement uses TRBV20-1 and TRBJ2-3; 10 bases are a match to TRBD2. V lost 5 bases and J lost 5; bases outside the gene matches: 7. The CDR3 contains 14 residues. Germline loops: CDR1 DFQATT, CDR2 SNEGSKA (reference sequence). This CDR3 reads CSAPSGGAGDTQYF. In DNA form, the CDR3 reads TGCAGTGCTCCGAGCGGGGGGGCCGGAGATACGCAGTATTTT.

In this sample, this clonotype turned up many times. The chain has TRBV28 and TRBJ2-3, with TRBD2 as a possible D gene (6 bases). CDR1 MDHEN and CDR2 SYDVKM come from the germline V gene. This CDR3 spans 14 amino acids. V was trimmed by 7 bases and J by 0 bases, leaving 11 bases between them. This chain's CDR3 is CASIEGTSTDTQYF. The CDR3 bases are TGTGCCAGCATCGAGGGGACTAGCACAGATACGCAGTATTTT.

This clonotype came up a few times. The chain couples TRBV4-3 to TRBJ2-7; D unclear. Trimming cost V 3 bases and J 0 bases, with 6 bases left between them. This CDR3 has 13 residues. The germline V gene encodes CDR1 LGHNA and CDR2 YSLEER. DNA for the CDR3: TGCGCCAGCAGCCATTCTTACTCCTACGAGCAGTACTTC. As protein: CASSHSYSYEQYF.

This clonotype occurred many times. V and J are TRBV20-1 and TRBJ2-1, with 9 bases lining up with TRBD1. The CDR3 sequence is 15 residues long. Trimming at V came to 0 bases and at J to 7 bases, leaving 7 bases not matched to a gene. Looked up from germline, CDR1 is DFQATT and CDR2 is SNEGSKA (reference sequence). This chain's CDR3 is CSARDLGQGWNEQFF. DNA of the CDR3: TGCAGTGCTAGAGATCTCGGACAGGGGTGGAATGAGCAGTTCTTC.

At least ten counts were recorded for this clonotype. The chain recombines TRBV12-3 or TRBV12-4 with TRBJ2-2, with 13 bases lining up with TRBD2. The trim removed 5 bases at V and 2 bases at J, leaving 8 bases unmatched. The length of the CDR3 is 18 residues. CDR3 amino acids: CASSLSKGLAGNTGELFF. CDR3 DNA sequence: TGTGCCAGCAGTCTGAGTAAGGGACTAGCGGGAAACACCGGGGAGCTGTTTTTT.

As regards this clonotype: At one end the junction does not follow the germline gene, possibly because of a read error. The chain carries TRBV20-1 and TRBJ1-6; D unclear. Per the germline V gene, CDR1 is DFQATT and CDR2 is SNEGSKA (reference sequence). The CDR3 loop spans 12 amino acids. The CDR3 here is CSARDNNPPLHF. CDR3 nucleotide sequence: TGCAGTGCTAGAGACAATAATCCACCCCTCCACTTT.

This clonotype has a handful of counts. The chain joins TRBV19 to TRBJ2-2, with a weak D call TRBD2 (6 bases). Germline CDR1 is LNHDA and CDR2 is SQIVND (reference sequence). This CDR3 contains 17 residues. V was pared by 7 bases and J by 2 bases, with 20 bases between. The CDR3 DNA is TGTGCCAGTATTGCCCCGTTCCGGGCGGGAAACACCGGGGAGCTGTTTTTT. Translated: CASIAPFRAGNTGELFF.